Following are 19 T cell receptor beta chains from one sample sequenced in a study of blood T cell repertoires in COVID-19. TCRdb keeps only in-frame clones here, not all; method: immunoSEQ multiplex PCR. The top ten hold roughly 0.9% of the sample, which has about 480,000 clones, 80% to 90% seen once. Sequencing input: peripheral blood. These receptors were obtained from a man between 18 and 29 years old with COVID-19, enrolled during active disease.

The rearrangement joins TRBV2 to TRBJ2-7, with a tentative D call TRBD1 (6 bases). Trimming removed 7 bases from V and 6 bases from J, with 19 bases in between. The CDR3 spans 14 residues. CDR1 and CDR2 (germline): SNHLY, FYNNEI. The CDR3 protein is CASKGVGGQGEQYF. CDR3 in DNA: TGTGCCAGCAAGGGGGTGGGCGGCCAGGGCGAGCAGTACTTC.

The rearrangement links TRBV30 to TRBJ2-3, with 8 bases identical to TRBD1. The CDR3 is 15 amino acids. Trimming took 4 bases from V and 0 from J; bases not matched to a gene: 6. Germline V lookup: CDR1 GTSNPN, CDR2 SVGIG (reference sequence). CDR3 in amino acids: CAWTGQGVSTDTQYF. The DNA of the CDR3 is TGTGCCTGGACCGGACAGGGTGTTAGCACAGATACGCAGTATTTT.

The chain recombines TRBV7-8 with TRBJ1-5; 9 bases fit TRBD1. V lost 8 bases, J lost 6 bases, and 11 bases stayed unmatched. CDR3 length: 15 residues. CDR1 SGHVS and CDR2 FQNEAQ come from the germline V gene. The CDR3 region is CASSRGTGPGQPQHF. The DNA of the CDR3 is TGTGCCAGCTCCCGAGGGACAGGGCCCGGTCAGCCCCAGCATTTT. Full variable domain (missing parts from reference TRBV7-8 and TRBJ1-5): GAGVSQSPRYKVAKRGQDVALRCDPISGHVSLFWYQQALGQGPEFLTYFQNEAQLDKSGLPSDRFFAERPEGSVSTLKIQRTQQEDSAVYLCASSRGTGPGQPQHFGDGTRLSIL.

The gene calls are TRBV15 and TRBJ2-5, with D maybe TRBD2 (6 bases). Germline CDR1 and CDR2: LNHNV and YYDKDF (reference sequence). The ends were cut back, 4 bases at V and 4 bases at J, with 13 bases in the middle. The CDR3 contains 14 residues. CDR3 sequence (DNA): TGTGCCACCAGCACACGGAGGGGTGGAGAGACCCAGTACTTC. Its protein product is CATSTRRGGETQYF.

This chain connects TRBV30 to TRBJ2-2; no clear D. The CDR3 extends over 13 amino acids. V lost 3 bases and J 13 bases, leaving 18 bases between the germline ends. The germline CDR1 and CDR2 sequences are GTSNPN and SVGIG (reference sequence). CDR3 sequence reads: CAWSLPPRSSLFF. DNA of the CDR3: TGTGCCTGGAGCCTACCCCCTAGGTCCTCGCTGTTTTTT. Using reference TRBV30 and TRBJ2-2 for the parts outside the CDR3, the full variable domain is SQTIHQWPATLVQPVGSPLSLECTVEGTSNPNLYWYRQAAGRGLQLLFYSVGIGQISSEVPQNLSASRPQDRQFILSSKKLLLSDSGFYLCAWSLPPRSSLFFGEGSRLTVL.

This chain joins TRBV19 and TRBJ1-1; the D is unclear. The germline V gene has CDR1 LNHDA and CDR2 SQIVND (reference sequence). The CDR3 is made up of 12 amino acids. Trimming pared 5 bases from V and 0 bases from J, leaving 4 bases between. The CDR3 spells CASSLMNTEAFF. DNA for the CDR3: TGTGCCAGTAGTTTAATGAACACTGAAGCTTTCTTT.

The J gene is TRBJ1-5, the V gene TRBV6-5, with TRBD1 matching over 7 bases. The V and J ends lost 4 bases and 6 bases, in that order; junction bases with no gene match: 3. There are 13 residues in the CDR3. Germline values: CDR1 MNHEY, CDR2 SVGAGI. CDR3: CASSFRGSQPQHF. CDR3 DNA sequence: TGTGCCAGCAGTTTCAGGGGGAGTCAGCCCCAGCATTTT.

The chain uses TRBV2 and TRBJ1-5; no clear D. The germline CDR1 and CDR2 sequences are SNHLY and FYNNEI. Trimming shortened V by 4 bases and J by 4 bases, and 8 bases separated the two germline ends. CDR3 length: 13 amino acids. CDR3 bases: TGTGCCAGCAGTGGGCAGCGAAATCAGCCCCAGCATTTT. Amino acids: CASSGQRNQPQHF.

Only one count was recorded for this clone. This chain joins TRBV14 and TRBJ1-3; TRBD1 agrees at 7 bases. Germline V gene data show CDR1 as SGHDN and CDR2 as FVKESK. V gave up 6 bases and J gave up 0 bases; unmatched junction bases: 8. The CDR3 contains 16 residues. The CDR3, as DNA: TGTGCCAGCAGTCCGGGACAGTACAGCTCTGGAAACACCATATATTTT. Translated: CASSPGQYSSGNTIYF.

The chain employs TRBV27 and TRBJ2-1; the D gene is possibly TRBD1 (5 bases). The germline V gene has CDR1 MNHEY and CDR2 SMNVEV (reference sequence). Deletions cut 5 bases from V and 8 bases from J, with 7 bases between. The CDR3 covers 11 residues. The CDR3 nucleotides read TGTGCCAGCAGTGAAGGGGATGAGCAGTTCTTC. Translated, it gives CASSEGDEQFF.

The rearrangement joins TRBV4-2 to TRBJ2-7, with D maybe TRBD1 (5 bases). V gave up 1 base and J gave up 6 bases, with 10 bases separating them. Germline V gene sequence: CDR1 LGHNA, CDR2 YNFKEQ. The CDR3 runs to 13 residues. The CDR3 DNA reads as TGTGCCAGCAGCCAAGGGACAACGGGCGAGCAGTACTTC. The encoded protein is CASSQGTTGEQYF.

This CDR3 is CASSQDWIVGQRNTGELFF. For the CDR3, the DNA is TGTGCCAGCAGCCAAGATTGGATAGTGGGACAGCGTAACACCGGGGAGCTGTTTTTT. The rearrangement uses TRBV3-1 (or the pseudogene TRBV3-2) and TRBJ2-2; TRBD1 agrees at 7 bases. The length of the CDR3 is 19 residues. The J segment lost 2 bases and the V segment lost 0 bases, leaving 12 bases of the junction unmatched. From germline, CDR1 is LGHDT and CDR2 YNNKEL (reference sequence).

The chain uses TRBV2 and TRBJ2-5; a weak D match, TRBD2 (5 bases). V dropped 7 bases and J dropped 5 bases, with 14 bases sitting between them. The CDR3 has 13 residues. CDR1 SNHLY and CDR2 FYNNEI come from the germline V gene. The CDR3 here is CASKPTGLETQYF. The CDR3 nucleotides read TGTGCCAGCAAACCGACGGGGTTGGAGACCCAGTACTTC.

This sequence joins TRBV18 and TRBJ1-2; TRBD1 matches at 8 bases. The germline V gene has CDR1 KGHSH and CDR2 LQKENI. Trimming took 5 bases from V and 5 from J; bases not matched to a gene: 16. The CDR3 has 17 residues. CDR3 in amino acids: CASSGPFGQGAGYGYTF. The CDR3, as DNA: TGTGCCAGCTCAGGCCCCTTTGGGCAGGGGGCAGGGTATGGCTACACCTTC.

This clone was seen only a few times. The CDR3 DNA reads TGTGCCAGCAGTGACACAGTTTCCTACAATGAGCAGTTCTTC. This codes for CASSDTVSYNEQFF. The chain links TRBV25-1 to TRBJ2-1; D not resolved. Germline loops: CDR1 MGHDK, CDR2 SYGVNS. The CDR3 is made up of 14 amino acids. With 3 bases removed from V and 1 base from J, the gap between germline ends came to 7 bases. Combining the CDR3 with reference TRBV25-1 and TRBJ2-1 gives the whole variable domain EADIYQTPRYLVIGTGKKITLECSQTMGHDKMYWYQQDPGMELHLIHYSYGVNSTEKGDLSSESTVSRIRTEHFPLTLESARPSHTSQYLCASSDTVSYNEQFFGPGTRLTVL.

The V and J genes are TRBV7-2 and TRBJ1-2; D not resolved. The CDR3 is made up of 15 amino acids. Germline lookup yields CDR1 SGHTA and CDR2 FQGNSA. V dropped 5 bases and J dropped 5 bases, with 18 bases sitting between them. CDR3 sequence: CASSPKAREAYGYTF. DNA of the CDR3: TGTGCCAGCAGCCCAAAGGCACGAGAGGCTTATGGCTACACCTTC.

CDR3 residues: CASSQGAGRSNQPQHF. The CDR3 DNA is TGTGCCAGCAGCCAAGGTGCAGGGCGTAGCAATCAGCCCCAGCATTTT. This chain links TRBV3-1 (or the pseudogene TRBV3-2) with TRBJ1-5, with D perhaps matching TRBD1 (5 bases). This CDR3 comprises 16 residues. The germline V and J ends were trimmed by 1 base and 0 bases, with 10 bases remaining between them. Germline CDR1 and CDR2: LGHDT and YNNKEL (reference sequence).

This rearrangement joins TRBV28 to TRBJ1-6, with a possible D match to TRBD1 (5 bases). CDR1 MDHEN and CDR2 SYDVKM come from the germline V gene. The CDR3 is made up of 13 amino acids. The V end lost 6 bases, the J end lost 10 bases, and 13 bases lay between the germline ends. The DNA for the CDR3 is TGTGCCAGCAGGTCGGGGGGAGGGTCACCCCTCCACTTT. Amino acid sequence: CASRSGGGSPLHF.

The J gene is TRBJ2-7, the V gene TRBV27; the match to TRBD1 covers 9 bases. V dropped 6 bases and J dropped 1; count of bases not matched to a gene: 4. CDR3 length: 14 residues. Germline-derived CDR1 and CDR2 are MNHEY and SMNVEV (reference sequence). The CDR3 DNA is TGTGCCAGCAGCTGGACAGGGGTGTCCTACGAGCAGTACTTC. Translation: CASSWTGVSYEQYF.